The 16 T cell receptor beta chains given below trace back to one sample, sequenced in a study of shared clonotypes between healthy human individuals. TCRdb's copy holds only in-frame clones and misses some; the assay was immunoSEQ multiplex PCR. The sample lists roughly 1 million clones; under 80% were seen once. The material sequenced was memory CD4+ T cells sorted from blood. Subset noted: CD45RA-negative fraction. All receptors derive from a man between 18 and 29 years old in good health.

This clone appeared a single time. This chain connects TRBV15 to TRBJ1-3, with D perhaps TRBD1 (5 bases). Trimming took off 1 base at V and 5 bases at J, with 12 bases between the two ends. The CDR3 spans 15 residues. CDR1 and CDR2 from the germline V gene are LNHNV and YYDKDF (reference sequence). The CDR3, as DNA: TGTGCCACCAGCAGAGGTTGGGGGGAAAGAAACACCATATATTTT. It is translated as CATSRGWGERNTIYF. Together with reference TRBV15 and TRBJ1-3, the CDR3 gives the full variable domain: DAMVIQNPRYQVTQFGKPVTLSCSQTLNHNVMYWYQQKSSQAPKLLFHYYDKDFNNEADTPDNFQSRRPNTSFCFLDIRSPGLGDTAMYLCATSRGWGERNTIYFGEGSWLTVV.

The chain uses TRBV6-1 and TRBJ2-7; D may be TRBD1 (5 bases). The germline V and J ends were trimmed by 0 bases and 5 bases, with 14 bases remaining between them. Germline loops: CDR1 MNHNS, CDR2 SASEGT. The CDR3 covers 15 residues. The CDR3 DNA is TGTGCCAGCAGTGAAGCCCCAGGGATAGTCAACGAGCAGTACTTC. It yields the protein CASSEAPGIVNEQYF.

To note about this clone: Other DNA sequences in this sample translate to the same CDR3. V is TRBV30 and J is TRBJ1-2; the D is unclear. The CDR3 runs 11 residues. Deletions cut 0 bases from V and 5 bases from J, with 4 bases between. CDR1 GTSNPN and CDR2 SVGIG come from the germline V gene (reference sequence). The CDR3 sequence is CAWSVGYGYTF. CDR3 DNA: TGTGCCTGGAGTGTGGGATATGGCTACACCTTC. Using reference TRBV30 and TRBJ1-2 for the parts outside the CDR3, the full variable domain is SQTIHQWPATLVQPVGSPLSLECTVEGTSNPNLYWYRQAAGRGLQLLFYSVGIGQISSEVPQNLSASRPQDRQFILSSKKLLLSDSGFYLCAWSVGYGYTFGSGTRLTVV.

V gene TRBV7-2 combines with J gene TRBJ2-3; TRBD2 agrees at 10 bases. Germline values: CDR1 SGHTA, CDR2 FQGNSA. Unmatched junction bases numbered 12, after V lost 7 bases and J lost 2 bases. The CDR3 extends over 17 amino acids. The CDR3 loop reads CASNIRTSGQSTDTQYF. In DNA, the CDR3 is TGTGCCAGCAACATCCGGACTAGCGGACAATCCACAGATACGCAGTATTTT.

The chain recombines TRBV29-1 with TRBJ1-1; 7 bases are shared with TRBD1. The length of the CDR3 is 14 residues. Per the germline V gene, CDR1 is SQVTM and CDR2 is ANQGSEA. DNA of the CDR3: TGCAGTGTTAAGCAAGGGGGCCGTAACACTGAAGCTTTCTTT. Its translation: CSVKQGGRNTEAFF.

The gene calls are TRBV5-1 and TRBJ2-3, with D maybe TRBD1 (7 bases). The V and J ends lost 4 bases and 1 base respectively, with 10 bases between them. Germline V gene sequence: CDR1 SGHRS, CDR2 YFSETQ. The CDR3 spans 14 residues. The CDR3: CASSQGGGTDTQYF. In nucleotides, the CDR3 is TGCGCCAGCAGCCAGGGGGGAGGCACAGATACGCAGTATTTT.

The chain employs TRBV4-1 and TRBJ2-7; D is possibly TRBD2 (6 bases). The V gene lost 1 base and the J gene lost 0 bases, with 16 bases spanning the gap. This CDR3 contains 17 residues. Germline V gene sequence: CDR1 MGHRA, CDR2 YSYEKL. As DNA, the CDR3 is TGCGCCAGCAGCCAAGGTATGGGGACTGGGAGCTCCTACGAGCAGTACTTC. Translating gives CASSQGMGTGSSYEQYF.

This chain links TRBV7-9 with TRBJ2-2; 12 bases are shared with TRBD2. The germline gives CDR1 SEHNR, CDR2 FQNEAQ (reference sequence). The V and J ends lost 3 bases and 6 bases, in that order; junction bases with no gene match: 11. CDR3 length: 18 amino acids. The CDR3: CASSFDATSGSIPGELFF. Here the CDR3 DNA reads TGTGCCAGCAGCTTCGACGCGACTAGCGGGAGTATTCCCGGGGAGCTGTTTTTT.

This chain joins TRBV2 and TRBJ2-1; D might be TRBD2 (6 bases). Germline-derived CDR1 and CDR2 are SNHLY and FYNNEI. The CDR3 runs 16 residues. Trimming left V 11 bases short and J 0 bases short, with 20 bases between. The DNA for the CDR3 is TGTGCCCCCAGGAGGGAGCGCCCTAGCTCCTACAATGAGCAGTTCTTC. The encoded protein is CAPRRERPSSYNEQFF.

This chain uses TRBV5-4 with TRBJ2-7, with 8 bases that match TRBD1. J lost 5 bases, V lost 5 bases, and 9 bases had no gene match. The germline CDR1 and CDR2 sequences are SGHNT and YYREEE (reference sequence). The CDR3 loop spans 14 amino acids. CDR3 protein: CASRYETGVNEQYF. The DNA of the CDR3 is TGTGCCAGCAGGTATGAGACAGGGGTCAACGAGCAGTACTTC.

The CDR3, as DNA: TGTGCCAGCAGCTTAGCCCCGGGGACTACCTACAATGAGCAGTTCTTC. This translates into CASSLAPGTTYNEQFF. The chain links TRBV7-6 to TRBJ2-1; 7 bases fit TRBD2. The J segment lost 2 bases and the V segment lost 0 bases, leaving 4 bases of the junction unmatched. The germline V gene encodes CDR1 SGHVS and CDR2 FNYEAQ. The CDR3 is made up of 16 amino acids.

The chain recombines TRBV28 with TRBJ1-1; 9 bases line up with TRBD1. This CDR3 spans 16 amino acids. The ends lost 6 bases at V and 6 bases at J; junction bases unmatched: 14. Germline CDR1 reads MDHEN; CDR2 reads SYDVKM. As DNA, the CDR3 is TGTGCCAGCAGCCGCACAGGGGGCGTACATAGGGCTGAAGCTTTCTTT. Translation gives CASSRTGGVHRAEAFF.

The V and J genes are TRBV2 and TRBJ2-7; D remains ambiguous. The CDR3 has 13 residues. CDR1 and CDR2 (germline): SNHLY, FYNNEI. V gave up 7 bases and J gave up 4 bases, with 14 bases separating them. The CDR3 here is CASTHKAVYEQYF. The CDR3 nucleotides read TGTGCCAGCACTCACAAGGCCGTGTACGAGCAGTACTTC.

This CDR3 reads CASSSPGQGHYGYTF. In nucleotides, the CDR3 is TGTGCCAGCAGTTCACCGGGACAGGGCCACTATGGCTACACCTTC. The chain couples TRBV6-1 to TRBJ1-2; the match to TRBD1 covers 9 bases. Unmatched junction bases numbered 7, after V lost 5 bases and J lost 3 bases. From germline, CDR1 is MNHNS and CDR2 SASEGT. The CDR3 contains 15 residues.

Here the CDR3 DNA reads TGTGCCTGGAAACGCCTCGGACAGGGGGTCCTCCCCATAGTTGAAGCTTTCTTT. Its protein is CAWKRLGQGVLPIVEAFF. This chain connects TRBV30 to TRBJ1-1, with 10 nucleotides matching TRBD1. The CDR3 loop spans 18 amino acids. V gave up 4 bases and J gave up 7 bases; unmatched junction bases: 21. The germline V gene encodes CDR1 GTSNPN and CDR2 SVGIG (reference sequence).

The chain uses TRBV7-9 and TRBJ1-3, with no clear D. This CDR3 comprises 14 residues. V was pared by 2 bases and J by 0 bases, with 5 bases between. The germline CDR1 and CDR2 sequences are SEHNR and FQNEAQ (reference sequence). CDR3 DNA: TGTGCCAGCAGCTTAAAGGGCTCTGGAAACACCATATATTTT. Encoded protein: CASSLKGSGNTIYF.